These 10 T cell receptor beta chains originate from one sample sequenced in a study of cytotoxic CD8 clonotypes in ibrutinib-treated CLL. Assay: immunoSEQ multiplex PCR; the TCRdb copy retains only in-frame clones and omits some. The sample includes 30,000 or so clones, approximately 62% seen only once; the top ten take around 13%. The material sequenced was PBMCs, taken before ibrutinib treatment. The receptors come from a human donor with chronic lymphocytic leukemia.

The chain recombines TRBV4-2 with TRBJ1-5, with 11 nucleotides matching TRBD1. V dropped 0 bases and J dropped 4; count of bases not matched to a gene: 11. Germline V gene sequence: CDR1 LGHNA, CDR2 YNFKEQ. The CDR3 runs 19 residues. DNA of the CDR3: TGTGCCAGCAGCCAAGATCTTGGACAGGGGGCGGATATTAATCAGCCCCAGCATTTT. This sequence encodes CASSQDLGQGADINQPQHF.

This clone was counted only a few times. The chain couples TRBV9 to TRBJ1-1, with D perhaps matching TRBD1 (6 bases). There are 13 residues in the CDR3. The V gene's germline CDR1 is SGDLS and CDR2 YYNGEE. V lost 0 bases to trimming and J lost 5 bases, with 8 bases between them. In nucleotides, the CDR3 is TGTGCCAGCAGCGTAGTTCAGGGGACTGAAGCTTTCTTT. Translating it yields CASSVVQGTEAFF.

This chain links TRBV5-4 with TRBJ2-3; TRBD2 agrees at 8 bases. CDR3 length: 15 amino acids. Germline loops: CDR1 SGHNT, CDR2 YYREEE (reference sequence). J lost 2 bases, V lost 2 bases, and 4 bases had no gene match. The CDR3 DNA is TGTGCCAGCAGCTTATCGGGGGGGAACACAGATACGCAGTATTTT. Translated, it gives CASSLSGGNTDTQYF.

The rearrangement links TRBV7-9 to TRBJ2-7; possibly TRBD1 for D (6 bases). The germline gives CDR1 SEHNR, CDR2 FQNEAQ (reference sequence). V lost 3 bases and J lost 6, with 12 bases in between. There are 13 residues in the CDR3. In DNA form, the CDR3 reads TGTGCCAGCAGCTTGAGGGGGAATGGCGAGCAGTACTTC. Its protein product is CASSLRGNGEQYF.

The CDR3 DNA follows: TGTGCCAGCTCATCCTCCACGACCAGGGATAATTCACCCCTCCACTTT. It codes for CASSSSTTRDNSPLHF. The J gene is TRBJ1-6, the V gene TRBV18, with a weak D call TRBD1 (5 bases). V was clipped by 5 bases and J by 5 bases, with 16 bases between them. CDR1 and CDR2 (germline): KGHSH, LQKENI. The CDR3 covers 16 residues. Complete variable domain (other parts from reference TRBV18 and TRBJ1-6): NAGVMQNPRHLVRRRGQEARLRCSPMKGHSHVYWYRQLPEEGLKFMVYLQKENIIDESGMPKERFSAEFPKEGPSILRIQQVVRGDSAAYFCASSSSTTRDNSPLHFGNGTRLTVT.

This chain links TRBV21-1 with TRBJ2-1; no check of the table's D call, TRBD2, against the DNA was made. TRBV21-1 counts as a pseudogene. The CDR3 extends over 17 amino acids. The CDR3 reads CASSAYGRASVENEQFF. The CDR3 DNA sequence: TGTGCCAGCAGCGCCTACGGGAGAGCGAGTGTCGAAAATGAGCAGTTCTTC.

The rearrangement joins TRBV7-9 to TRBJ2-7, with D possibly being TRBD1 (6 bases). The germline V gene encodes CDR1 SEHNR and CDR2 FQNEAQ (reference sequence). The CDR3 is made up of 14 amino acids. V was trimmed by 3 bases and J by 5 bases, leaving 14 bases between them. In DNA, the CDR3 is TGTGCCAGCAGCTTTAATGATTACAGGGACGAGCAGTACTTC. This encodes CASSFNDYRDEQYF.

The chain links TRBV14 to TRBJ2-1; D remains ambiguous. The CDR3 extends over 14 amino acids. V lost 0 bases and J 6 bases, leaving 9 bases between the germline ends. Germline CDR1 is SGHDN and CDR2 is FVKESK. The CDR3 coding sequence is TGTGCCAGCAGCCAAGATCAACAATTCAATGAGCAGTTCTTC. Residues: CASSQDQQFNEQFF.

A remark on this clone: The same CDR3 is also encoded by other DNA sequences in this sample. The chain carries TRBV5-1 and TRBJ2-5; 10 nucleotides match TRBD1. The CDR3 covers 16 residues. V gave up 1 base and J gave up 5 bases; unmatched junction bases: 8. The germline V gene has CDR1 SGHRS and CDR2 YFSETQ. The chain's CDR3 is CASSLMGQGRRETQYF. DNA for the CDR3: TGCGCCAGCAGCTTGATGGGACAGGGGCGCAGGGAGACCCAGTACTTC.

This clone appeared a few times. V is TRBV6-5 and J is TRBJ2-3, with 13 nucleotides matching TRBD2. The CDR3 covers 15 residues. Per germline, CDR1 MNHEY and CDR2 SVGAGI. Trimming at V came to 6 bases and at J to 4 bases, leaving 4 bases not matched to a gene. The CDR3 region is CASSSGLAGADTQYF. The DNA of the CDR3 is TGTGCCAGCAGCTCCGGACTAGCGGGGGCAGATACGCAGTATTTT.